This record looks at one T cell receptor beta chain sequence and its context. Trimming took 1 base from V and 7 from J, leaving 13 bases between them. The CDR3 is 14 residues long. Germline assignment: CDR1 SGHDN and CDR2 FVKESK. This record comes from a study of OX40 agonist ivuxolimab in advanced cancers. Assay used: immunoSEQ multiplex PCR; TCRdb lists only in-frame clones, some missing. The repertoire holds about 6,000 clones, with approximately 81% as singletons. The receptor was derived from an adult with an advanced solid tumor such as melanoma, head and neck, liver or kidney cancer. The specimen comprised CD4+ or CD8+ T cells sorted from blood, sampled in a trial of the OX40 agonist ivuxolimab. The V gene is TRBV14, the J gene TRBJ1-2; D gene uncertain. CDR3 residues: CASSQVRGGVGYTF. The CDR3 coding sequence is TGTGCCAGCAGCCAAGTACGAGGTGGCGTTGGCTACACCTTC.